This T cell receptor (beta chain) appears in the sequencing data of a study of blood T cell repertoires in COVID-19 (dated by TCRdb to the early 2020s). Describing the broader study: Samples from collaborators originated in the United States, Italy and Spain and spanned both the acute and convalescent phases of COVID-19. The prospective study material was composed of cDNA or gDNA derived from T cells, B-cell-depleted T cells, or PBMCs. Subjects who had been exposed to COVID-19, were actively infected with it, or had recovered from it provided the deeply sampled blood TCRbeta repertoires that made up the dataset. The repertoires were made available in a free public database intended to serve as a resource for research on the immune response to SARS-CoV-2. Samples were obtained from the ongoing ImmuneRACE study (first 160 participants) and from some 1,200 subjects provided by 6 global collaborators. Sample metadata almost always included a de-identified subject ID, COVID-19 status, age in years and sex. Where HLA class I and class II types were available, the types were taken from metadata supplied by the sample provider, not from assay-based typing. Overall study outcomes, separate from this receptor: The amount of clinical and demographic metadata varied by source and participant and was provided uncurated.

Whole blood was collected in K2EDTA tubes by collaborating institutions according to the institutions' own protocols. For TCRbeta analysis, collaborator samples were shipped as frozen whole blood, as isolated PBMCs, or as DNA extracted from either sample type. TCRbeta CDR3 regions were amplified from genomic DNA by means of the immunoSEQ Assay, a bias-controlled multiplex PCR. The source study handled its data this way. The number of nucleated cells in each sample was estimated by amplification of reference gene primers within the assay. Sequence reads were collapsed and filtered to measure the absolute abundance of every unique TCRbeta CDR3 rearrangement. For each sample, productive Simpson clonality was calculated as the square root of Simpson's diversity index over productive rearrangements. TCRdb took over this immuneACCESS table, retaining in-frame rearrangements with V and J assigned. Such tables are incomplete; in checked studies, under half of the missing clones stem from an unresolved V gene, and the remainder is unexplained. From that table come the V and J calls and clone size; the DNA was used to work out D and trimming. In all, the sample holds over 45,000 clones, and about 90% of those were seen once. The ten largest account for 8.5% of the sample.

This clone was seen a single time. Its antigen has not been determined. Nothing much larger sits one base from this clone, and base qualities are not available. Reading from cysteine to phenylalanine, the CDR3 counts 14 amino acids. Only CDR3 DNA remains: 42 bases, in frame from the first base. As encoded in the germline V gene (reference sequence), CDR1 is GTSNPN while CDR2 is SVGIG. Trimming removed 1 base from V and 4 bases from J, leaving 13 bases between the germline ends. This receptor was obtained from a man in his 60s with active COVID-19. Rearrangement joined TRBV30 to TRBJ1-1; TRBD1 is possibly the D segment (6 matching bases). Sequencing was carried out using peripheral blood. The nucleotides are TGTGCCTGGAGTGAAAAGGGACACCCCACTGAAGCTTTCTTT. Its protein reads: CAWSEKGHPTEAFF.